The 30 T cell receptor beta chains listed next were all sequenced from one sample in a study of T cell changes during pregnancy in multiple sclerosis. Produced via immunoSEQ multiplex PCR; TCRdb's table is partial and in-frame only. The sample records 50,000 or so clones, about 94% being singletons. This specimen consisted of CD8+ T cells from peripheral blood mononuclear cells, obtained after pregnancy. All receptors derive from a female donor with multiple sclerosis, enrolled in a pregnancy study.

The V and J genes are TRBV19 and TRBJ2-3; D gene uncertain. Germline CDR1 and CDR2: LNHDA and SQIVND (reference sequence). CDR3 length: 15 amino acids. Trimming shortened V by 3 bases and J by 2 bases, and 12 bases separated the two germline ends. The CDR3 DNA reads TGTGCCAGTAGTATGACAAGAGCATCCACAGATACGCAGTATTTT. Translating gives CASSMTRASTDTQYF.

There are a few counts of this clone. The chain combines TRBV7-9 with TRBJ2-7, with TRBD1 identical over 9 bases. Germline V lookup: CDR1 SEHNR, CDR2 FQNEAQ (reference sequence). The CDR3 contains 14 residues. Trimming took 5 bases from V and 4 from J; bases not matched to a gene: 6. The CDR3 sequence is CASSPRTGEYEQYF. In DNA form, the CDR3 reads TGTGCCAGCAGCCCGCGGACAGGGGAATACGAGCAGTACTTC.

This clone was detected only once. This CDR3 is CASSLGTGYEQYF. The CDR3 DNA is TGCGCCAGCAGCTTGGGGACAGGCTACGAGCAGTACTTC. J is TRBJ2-7 and V is TRBV5-1; 7 nucleotides line up with TRBD1. Germline trimming cut 0 bases from V and 3 bases from J; bases unmatched to any gene: 0. CDR1 is SGHRS and CDR2 is YFSETQ in the germline V gene. CDR3 length equals 13 residues.

The chain is built from TRBV4-2 and TRBJ2-7; D uncertain. The CDR3 totals 15 residues. The germline V gene has CDR1 LGHNA and CDR2 YNFKEQ. Trimming stripped 0 bases from V and 1 base from J, with 10 bases between. CDR3 residues: CASSQDFGGSYEQYF. CDR3 nucleotide sequence: TGTGCCAGCAGCCAAGATTTCGGCGGTTCCTACGAGCAGTACTTC.

The CDR3 DNA is TGCGCCAGCAGCCTCCCTATGAACACTGAAGCTTTCTTT. This codes for CASSLPMNTEAFF. This chain connects TRBV4-1 to TRBJ1-1, with D uncertain. Trimming stripped 4 bases from V and 0 bases from J, with 6 bases between. The CDR3 length is 13 residues. Germline-derived CDR1 and CDR2 are MGHRA and YSYEKL.

The V gene is TRBV6-1, the J gene TRBJ2-7; TRBD1 is a possible D gene (5 bases). Trimming removed 4 bases at V and 5 bases at J, with 9 bases between. This CDR3 has 12 residues. Germline CDR1 is MNHNS and CDR2 is SASEGT. The chain's CDR3 is CASSAGWNEQYF. The CDR3 region has the DNA TGTGCCAGCAGTGCAGGGTGGAACGAGCAGTACTTC.

The J gene is TRBJ1-2, the V gene TRBV4-2; 9 bases align to TRBD1. The CDR3 runs to 15 residues. Per the germline V gene, CDR1 is LGHNA and CDR2 is YNFKEQ. The trim removed 4 bases at V and 6 bases at J, leaving 9 bases unmatched. The CDR3 loop is CASSLWTGEENGYTF. The CDR3 nucleotides are TGTGCCAGCAGCCTCTGGACAGGGGAGGAAAATGGCTACACCTTC.

The V gene is TRBV14, the J gene TRBJ2-7; 9 bases match TRBD2. CDR1 and CDR2 (germline): SGHDN, FVKESK. V shed 6 bases and J 1 base; nucleotides not matched to a gene: 1. The length of the CDR3 is 13 residues. The chain's CDR3 is CASSLAGSYEQYF. The DNA for the CDR3 is TGTGCCAGCAGTCTAGCGGGGTCCTACGAGCAGTACTTC.

In nucleotides, the CDR3 is TGTGCCAGCAGCCGACAGAACACCGGGGAGCTGTTTTTT. It is translated as CASSRQNTGELFF. The J gene is TRBJ2-2, the V gene TRBV7-9, with no clear D. Germline V CDR1 and CDR2: SEHNR, FQNEAQ (reference sequence). Trimming cost V 5 bases and J 1 base, with 5 bases left between them. The CDR3 is made up of 13 amino acids.

The chain carries TRBV13 and TRBJ1-2; 9 bases are a match to TRBD1. Looked up from germline, CDR1 is PRHDT and CDR2 is FYEKMQ (reference sequence). The V segment lost 5 bases and the J segment 2 bases; nucleotides outside the gene matches: 3. CDR3 size: 14 residues. For the CDR3, the DNA is TGTGCCAGCAGCAGGACAGGGGAGAACTATGGCTACACCTTC. Protein: CASSRTGENYGYTF.

The rearrangement uses TRBV19 and TRBJ1-2, with D possibly matching TRBD1 (6 bases). The germline gives CDR1 LNHDA, CDR2 SQIVND (reference sequence). V was pared by 10 bases and J by 6 bases, with 18 bases between. This CDR3 has 13 amino acids. The CDR3 region has the DNA TGTGCCACCGACTACACAGGGAGCGATGGCTACACCTTC. Its translation is CATDYTGSDGYTF.

The chain has TRBV30 and TRBJ2-2, with D perhaps matching TRBD2 (6 bases). Between the trimmed V and J ends, which lost 2 bases and 6 bases, there was a span of 13 bases. The CDR3 runs 14 residues. Germline V gives CDR1 GTSNPN, CDR2 SVGIG (reference sequence). The CDR3 region has the DNA TGTGCCTGGAGTCCCGGGAGAGGTTCCGGGGAGCTGTTTTTT. Residues: CAWSPGRGSGELFF.

The chain uses TRBV13 and TRBJ2-7; tentative D call: TRBD2 (6 bases). The germline gives CDR1 PRHDT, CDR2 FYEKMQ (reference sequence). V lost 5 bases to trimming and J lost 0 bases, with 14 bases between them. The CDR3 spans 15 residues. DNA for the CDR3: TGTGCCAGCAGCGGACGGACTAACCTCTCCTACGAGCAGTACTTC. It specifies CASSGRTNLSYEQYF.

This sequence joins TRBV10-3 and TRBJ2-7; D is undetermined. CDR1 is ENHRY, CDR2 SYGVKD, per germline. CDR3 length: 11 residues. V was pared by 3 bases and J by 4 bases, with 4 bases between. CDR3 protein: CAISDSYEQYF. CDR3 DNA: TGTGCCATCAGTGACAGTTACGAGCAGTACTTC.

The chain uses TRBV4-1 and TRBJ1-1; 7 bases agree with TRBD1. This CDR3 has 14 amino acids. CDR1 is MGHRA and CDR2 is YSYEKL in the germline V gene. Trimming took 4 bases from V and 1 from J; bases not matched to a gene: 3. Here the CDR3 DNA reads TGCGCCAGCAGCCGCCAGGGGGGGAACACTGAAGCTTTCTTT. Its protein product is CASSRQGGNTEAFF.

V usage is TRBV19 and J usage is TRBJ2-1, with 8 positions matching TRBD2. The length of the CDR3 is 15 residues. Germline V CDR1 and CDR2: LNHDA, SQIVND (reference sequence). V lost 6 bases to trimming and J lost 6 bases; unmatched junction nucleotides: 10. CDR3: CASSLGLAGPNEQFF. The CDR3 DNA sequence: TGTGCCAGTAGCCTGGGGCTAGCGGGTCCCAATGAGCAGTTCTTC.

In its sample, this clone was seen once. The chain employs TRBV5-4 and TRBJ1-1; possible D gene TRBD1, 6 bases. V was clipped by 4 bases and J by 4 bases, with 14 bases between them. CDR3 size: 14 residues. CDR1 and CDR2 from the germline V gene are SGHNT and YYREEE (reference sequence). CDR3 coding DNA: TGTGCCAGCAGCGTTGGGACACCGGGCACTGAAGCTTTCTTT. This codes for CASSVGTPGTEAFF.

The chain employs TRBV27 and TRBJ2-7; D remains ambiguous. CDR3 length: 11 amino acids. V was trimmed by 4 bases and J by 3 bases, leaving 4 bases between them. The germline V gene encodes CDR1 MNHEY and CDR2 SMNVEV (reference sequence). CDR3 nucleotide sequence: TGTGCCAGCAGTTACAACTACGAGCAGTACTTC. As protein: CASSYNYEQYF.

The V call is TRBV7-6, the J call TRBJ2-2, with D unresolved. V lost 6 bases, J lost 0 bases, and 5 bases lay in between. Germline V CDR1 and CDR2: SGHVS, FNYEAQ. The CDR3 runs to 13 residues. The CDR3 DNA sequence: TGTGCCAGCAGGACATCGAACACCGGGGAGCTGTTTTTT. Translated: CASRTSNTGELFF.

The chain couples TRBV27 to TRBJ2-2; unclear D gene. V was cut by 11 bases and J by 0 bases, with 10 bases left in between. Germline V lookup: CDR1 MNHEY, CDR2 SMNVEV (reference sequence). The CDR3 contains 13 residues. The CDR3 nucleotides read TGTGCCGCCTCTGCGGCGAACACCGGGGAGCTGTTTTTT. It encodes CAASAANTGELFF.

The genes are TRBV7-2 and TRBJ2-1; 7 positions agree with TRBD2. V was clipped by 5 bases and J by 7 bases; unmatched bases: 11. The CDR3 spans 15 residues. Per germline, CDR1 SGHTA and CDR2 FQGNSA. The CDR3 reads CASSLTSSYGNEQFF. The CDR3 region has the DNA TGTGCCAGCAGCCTGACTAGCAGTTATGGAAATGAGCAGTTCTTC.

The V call is TRBV6-5, the J call TRBJ1-1; D gene ambiguous. The germline V and J ends were trimmed by 2 bases and 4 bases, with 11 bases remaining between them. In germline, CDR1 is MNHEY, CDR2 SVGAGI. The CDR3 spans 14 residues. The CDR3, as DNA: TGTGCCAGCAGTTACACCTCCCAGGCCACTGAAGCTTTCTTT. Translation: CASSYTSQATEAFF.

The V gene is TRBV29-1, the J gene TRBJ1-2; 8 bases align to TRBD1. Germline V CDR1 and CDR2: SQVTM, ANQGSEA. V lost 3 bases, J lost 1 base, and 10 bases stayed unmatched. The CDR3 length is 16 residues. Here the CDR3 DNA reads TGCAGCGTTGACCACCCCGGGACAGGAGATAACTATGGCTACACCTTC. Protein: CSVDHPGTGDNYGYTF.

The chain employs TRBV5-1 and TRBJ2-2, with a weak D call TRBD2 (6 bases). Germline CDR1 is SGHRS and CDR2 is YFSETQ. The CDR3 runs to 17 residues. V was shortened by 0 bases and J by 3 bases, with 15 bases between the two germline ends. CDR3 nucleotide sequence: TGCGCCAGCAGCTTGGCGGAGGGGTTGGCGGACACCGGGGAGCTGTTTTTT. It yields the protein CASSLAEGLADTGELFF.

The V gene is TRBV28, the J gene TRBJ2-7; D is possibly TRBD1 or TRBD2 (5 bases each). The V gene's germline CDR1 is MDHEN and CDR2 SYDVKM. The CDR3 loop spans 16 amino acids. The V end was cut by 6 bases, the J end by 2 bases, with 20 bases between. The CDR3 here is CASSLGEMPVAYEQYF. In DNA form, the CDR3 reads TGTGCCAGCAGCTTAGGGGAGATGCCCGTGGCCTACGAGCAGTACTTC.

The chain has TRBV5-1 and TRBJ1-1; 7 bases line up with TRBD1. V was clipped by 0 bases and J by 5 bases; unmatched bases: 7. The CDR3 contains 15 residues. Germline loops: CDR1 SGHRS, CDR2 YFSETQ. The CDR3 DNA reads TGCGCCAGCAGCTTGGTAGACAGGGTTGAAACTGAAGCTTTCTTT. Residues: CASSLVDRVETEAFF.

This rearrangement joins TRBV4-2 to TRBJ1-1, with TRBD1 identical over 7 bases. The V and J ends lost 1 base and 1 base, in that order; junction bases with no gene match: 3. Germline V gene lookup returns CDR1 LGHNA and CDR2 YNFKEQ. CDR3 length: 15 amino acids. The DNA for the CDR3 is TGTGCCAGCAGCCAAGGACAGGGTAAGAACACTGAAGCTTTCTTT. Translated: CASSQGQGKNTEAFF.

The J gene is TRBJ1-1, the V gene TRBV4-3; D is uncertain. The ends were cut back, 0 bases at V and 1 base at J, with 3 bases in the middle. Germline CDR1 reads LGHNA; CDR2 reads YSLEER. There are 13 residues in the CDR3. The CDR3 DNA follows: TGCGCCAGCAGCCAAGATAGGAACACTGAAGCTTTCTTT. Protein sequence: CASSQDRNTEAFF.

The chain combines TRBV5-8 with TRBJ1-1; D is undetermined. Trimming removed 4 bases from V and 1 base from J, with 8 bases in between. Looked up from germline, CDR1 is SGHTS and CDR2 is YDEGEE. The CDR3 runs 13 residues. Written as DNA, the CDR3 is TGTGCCAGCAGCCTGACTCAGAACACTGAAGCTTTCTTT. It specifies CASSLTQNTEAFF.

The chain recombines TRBV2 with TRBJ2-4; D perhaps matches TRBD1 (5 bases). The CDR3 is 14 residues long. Germline CDR1 reads SNHLY; CDR2 reads FYNNEI. The germline V and J ends were trimmed by 2 bases and 0 bases, with 5 bases remaining between them. In DNA form, the CDR3 reads TGTGCCAGCAGTGAAAGGGGAGCCAAAAACATTCAGTACTTC. Its protein product is CASSERGAKNIQYF. The full variable domain, rest sourced from reference TRBV2 and TRBJ2-4, is EPEVTQTPSHQVTQMGQEVILRCVPISNHLYFYWYRQILGQKVEFLVSFYNNEISEKSEIFDDQFSVERPDGSNFTLKIRSTKLEDSAMYFCASSERGAKNIQYFGAGTRLSVL.